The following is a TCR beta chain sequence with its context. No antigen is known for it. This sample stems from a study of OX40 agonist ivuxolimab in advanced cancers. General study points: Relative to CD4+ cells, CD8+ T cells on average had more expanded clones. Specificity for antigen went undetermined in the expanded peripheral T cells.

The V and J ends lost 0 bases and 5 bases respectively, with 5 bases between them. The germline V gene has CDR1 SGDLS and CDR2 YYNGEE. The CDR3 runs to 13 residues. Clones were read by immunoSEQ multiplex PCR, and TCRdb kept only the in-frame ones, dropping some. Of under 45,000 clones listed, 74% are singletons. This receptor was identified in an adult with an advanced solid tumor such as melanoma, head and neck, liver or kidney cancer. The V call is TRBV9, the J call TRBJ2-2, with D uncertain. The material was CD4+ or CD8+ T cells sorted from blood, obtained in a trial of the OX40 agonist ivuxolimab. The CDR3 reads CASSVEWTGELFF. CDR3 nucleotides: TGTGCCAGCAGCGTAGAATGGACCGGGGAGCTGTTTTTT.